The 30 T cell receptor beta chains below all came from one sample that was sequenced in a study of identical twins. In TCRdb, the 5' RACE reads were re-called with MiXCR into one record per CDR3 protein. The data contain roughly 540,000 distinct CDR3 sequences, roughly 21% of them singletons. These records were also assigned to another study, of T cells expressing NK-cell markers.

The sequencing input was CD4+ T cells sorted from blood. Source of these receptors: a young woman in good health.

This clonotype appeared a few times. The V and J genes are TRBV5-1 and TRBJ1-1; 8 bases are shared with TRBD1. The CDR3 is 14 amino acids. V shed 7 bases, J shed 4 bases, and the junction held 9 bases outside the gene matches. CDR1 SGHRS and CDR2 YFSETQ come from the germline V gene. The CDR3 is CASQTGAGGTEAFF. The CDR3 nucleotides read TGCGCCAGCCAGACAGGGGCTGGGGGCACTGAAGCTTTCTTT.

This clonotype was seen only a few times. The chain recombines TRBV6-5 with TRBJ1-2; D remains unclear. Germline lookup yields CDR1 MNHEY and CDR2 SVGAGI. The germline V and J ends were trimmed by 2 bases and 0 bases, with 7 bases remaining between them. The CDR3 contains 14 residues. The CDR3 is CASSYGRANYGYTF. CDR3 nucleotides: TGTGCCAGCAGTTACGGGAGAGCTAACTATGGCTACACCTTC.

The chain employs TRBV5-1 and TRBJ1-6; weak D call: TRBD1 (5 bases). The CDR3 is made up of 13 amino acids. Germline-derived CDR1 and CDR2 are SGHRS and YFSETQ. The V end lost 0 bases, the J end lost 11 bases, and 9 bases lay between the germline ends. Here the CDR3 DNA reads TGCGCCAGCAGCTTGGGCAGGGAGGCACCCCTCCACTTT. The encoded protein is CASSLGREAPLHF.

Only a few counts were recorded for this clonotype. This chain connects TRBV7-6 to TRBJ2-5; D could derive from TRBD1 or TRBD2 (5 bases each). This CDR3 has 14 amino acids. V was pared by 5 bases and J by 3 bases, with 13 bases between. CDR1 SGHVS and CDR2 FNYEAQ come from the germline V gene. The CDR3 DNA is TGTGCCAGCAGCACGCTTCTGGGGGAAGAGACCCAGTACTTC. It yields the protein CASSTLLGEETQYF. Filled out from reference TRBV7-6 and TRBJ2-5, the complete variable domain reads GAGVSQSPRYKVTKRGQDVALRCDPISGHVSLYWYRQALGQGPEFLTYFNYEAQQDKSGLPNDRFSAERPEGSISTLTIQRTEQRDSAMYRCASSTLLGEETQYFGPGTRLLVL.

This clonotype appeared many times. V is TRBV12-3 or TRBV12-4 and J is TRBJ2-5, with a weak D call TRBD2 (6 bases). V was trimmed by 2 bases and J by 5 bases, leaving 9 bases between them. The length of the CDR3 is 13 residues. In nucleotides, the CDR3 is TGTGCCAGCAGTTTATCCCGGGGGGAGACCCAGTACTTC. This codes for CASSLSRGETQYF.

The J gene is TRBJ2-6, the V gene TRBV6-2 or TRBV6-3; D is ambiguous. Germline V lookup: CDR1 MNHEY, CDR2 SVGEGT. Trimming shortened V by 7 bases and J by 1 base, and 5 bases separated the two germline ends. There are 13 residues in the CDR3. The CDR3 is CASTQSGANVLTF. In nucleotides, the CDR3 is TGTGCCAGCACCCAGTCTGGGGCCAACGTCCTGACTTTC.

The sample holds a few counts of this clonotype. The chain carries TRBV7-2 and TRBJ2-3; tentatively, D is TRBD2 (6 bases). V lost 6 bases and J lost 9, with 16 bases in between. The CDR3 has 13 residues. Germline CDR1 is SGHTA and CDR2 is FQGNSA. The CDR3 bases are TGTGCCAGCAGGTCTCCACGGGGGACGACGCAGTATTTT. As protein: CASRSPRGTTQYF.

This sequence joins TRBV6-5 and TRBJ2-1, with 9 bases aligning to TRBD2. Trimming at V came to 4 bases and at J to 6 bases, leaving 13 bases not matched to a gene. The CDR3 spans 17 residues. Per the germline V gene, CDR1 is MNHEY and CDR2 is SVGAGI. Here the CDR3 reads CASSWLAGPLAPNEQFF. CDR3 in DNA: TGTGCCAGCAGTTGGCTAGCGGGGCCCTTAGCACCCAATGAGCAGTTCTTC.

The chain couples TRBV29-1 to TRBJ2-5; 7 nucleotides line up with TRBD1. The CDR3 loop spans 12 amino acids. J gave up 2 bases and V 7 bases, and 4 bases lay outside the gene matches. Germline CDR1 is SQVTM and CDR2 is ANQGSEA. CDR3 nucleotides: TGCAGCGGACACAGGGGACAAGAGACCCAGTACTTC. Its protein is CSGHRGQETQYF.

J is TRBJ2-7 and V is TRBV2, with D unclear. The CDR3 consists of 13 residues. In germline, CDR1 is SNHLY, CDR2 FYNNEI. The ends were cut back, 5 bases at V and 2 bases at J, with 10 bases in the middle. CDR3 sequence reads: CASSPRFAYEQYF. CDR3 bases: TGTGCCAGCAGTCCTAGATTTGCCTACGAGCAGTACTTC.

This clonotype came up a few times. The CDR3 nucleotides are TGCGCCAGCAGCCCACTGGCGGGGGAGGCTGAAGCTTTCTTT. Protein product: CASSPLAGEAEAFF. The chain employs TRBV5-1 and TRBJ1-1; D possibly corresponds to TRBD1 (5 bases). The CDR3 loop spans 14 amino acids. Germline CDR1 is SGHRS and CDR2 is YFSETQ. Trimming pared 4 bases from V and 6 bases from J, leaving 16 bases between.

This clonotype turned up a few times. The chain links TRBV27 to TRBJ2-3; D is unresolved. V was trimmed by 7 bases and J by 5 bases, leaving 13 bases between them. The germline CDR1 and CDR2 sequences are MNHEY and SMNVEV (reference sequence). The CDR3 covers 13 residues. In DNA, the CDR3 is TGTGCCAGCAAAGTCCAGGTCCAAGATACGCAGTATTTT. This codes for CASKVQVQDTQYF.

The CDR3 DNA reads TGTGCCAGCAGTCCCCAGGGGGGTCCCAACAATGAGCAGTTCTTC. Protein: CASSPQGGPNNEQFF. This chain connects TRBV12-3 or TRBV12-4 to TRBJ2-1, with D perhaps matching TRBD1 (7 bases). With 5 bases removed from V and 5 bases from J, the gap between germline ends came to 16 bases. The CDR3 consists of 15 residues.

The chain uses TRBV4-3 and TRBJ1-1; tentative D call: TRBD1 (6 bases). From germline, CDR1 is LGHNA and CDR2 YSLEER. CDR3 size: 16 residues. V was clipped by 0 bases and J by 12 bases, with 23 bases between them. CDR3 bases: TGCGCCAGCAGCCAAGATAGGGTGAATTTGGGACATTCACCTTTCTTT. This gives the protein CASSQDRVNLGHSPFF.

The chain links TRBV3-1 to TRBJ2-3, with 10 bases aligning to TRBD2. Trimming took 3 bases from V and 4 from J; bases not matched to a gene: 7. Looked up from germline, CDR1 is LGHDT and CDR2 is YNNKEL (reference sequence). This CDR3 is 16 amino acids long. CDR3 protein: CASSHYLAGESDTQYF. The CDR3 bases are TGTGCCAGCAGCCATTATCTAGCGGGGGAGTCAGATACGCAGTATTTT.

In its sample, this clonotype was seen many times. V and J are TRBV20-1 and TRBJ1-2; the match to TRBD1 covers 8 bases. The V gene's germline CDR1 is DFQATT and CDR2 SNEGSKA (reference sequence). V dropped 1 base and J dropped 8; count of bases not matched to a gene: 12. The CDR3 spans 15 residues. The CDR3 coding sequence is TGCAGTGCTAGAGTAGGACAGGGAGGTTTGAAAGGCTACACCTTC. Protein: CSARVGQGGLKGYTF.

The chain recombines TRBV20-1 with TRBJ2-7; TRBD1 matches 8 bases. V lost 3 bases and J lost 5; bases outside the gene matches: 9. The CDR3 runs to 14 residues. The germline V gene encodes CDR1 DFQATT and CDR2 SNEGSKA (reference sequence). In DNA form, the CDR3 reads TGCAGTGCTAGGGGTAGCAGGGGGCTCGACGAGCAGTACTTC. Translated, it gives CSARGSRGLDEQYF.

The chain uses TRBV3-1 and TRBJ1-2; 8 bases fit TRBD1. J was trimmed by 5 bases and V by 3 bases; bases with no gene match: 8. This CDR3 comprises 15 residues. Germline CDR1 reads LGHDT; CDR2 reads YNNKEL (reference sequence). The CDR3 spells CASSHRGQGGYGYTF. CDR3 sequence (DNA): TGTGCCAGCAGCCACCGCGGACAGGGAGGGTATGGCTACACCTTC.

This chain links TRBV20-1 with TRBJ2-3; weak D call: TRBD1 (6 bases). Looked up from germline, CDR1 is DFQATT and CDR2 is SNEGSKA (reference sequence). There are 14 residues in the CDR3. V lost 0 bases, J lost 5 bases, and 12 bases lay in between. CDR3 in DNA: TGCAGTGCTAGAGATGGGGGCCCAAGAGATACGCAGTATTTT. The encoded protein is CSARDGGPRDTQYF.

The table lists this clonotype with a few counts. Here the CDR3 reads CASSLGTGDTGELFF. The CDR3 DNA is TGTGCCAGCAGCTTGGGGACAGGGGACACCGGGGAGCTGTTTTTT. J is TRBJ2-2 and V is TRBV7-3; 10 nucleotides agree with TRBD1. Trimming cost V 3 bases and J 3 bases; bases outside gene matches: 1. The V gene's germline CDR1 is SGHTA and CDR2 FQGTGA. There are 15 residues in the CDR3.

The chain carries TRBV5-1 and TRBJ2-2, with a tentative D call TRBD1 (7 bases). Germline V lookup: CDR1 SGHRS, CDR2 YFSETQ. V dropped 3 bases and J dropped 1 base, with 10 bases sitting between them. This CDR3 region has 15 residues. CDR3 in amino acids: CASSWGDRNTGELFF. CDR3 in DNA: TGCGCCAGCAGCTGGGGGGACAGGAACACCGGGGAGCTGTTTTTT. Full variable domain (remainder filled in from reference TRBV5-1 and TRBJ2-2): KAGVTQTPRYLIKTRGQQVTLSCSPISGHRSVSWYQQTPGQGLQFLFEYFSETQRNKGNFPGRFSGRQFSNSRSEMNVSTLELGDSALYLCASSWGDRNTGELFFGEGSRLTVL.

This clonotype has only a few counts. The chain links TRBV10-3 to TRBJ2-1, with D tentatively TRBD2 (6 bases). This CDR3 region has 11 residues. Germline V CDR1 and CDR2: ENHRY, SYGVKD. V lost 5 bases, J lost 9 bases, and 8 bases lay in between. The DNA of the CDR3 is TGTGCCATCAGTCGGGAGTTTGAGCAGTTCTTC. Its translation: CAISREFEQFF.

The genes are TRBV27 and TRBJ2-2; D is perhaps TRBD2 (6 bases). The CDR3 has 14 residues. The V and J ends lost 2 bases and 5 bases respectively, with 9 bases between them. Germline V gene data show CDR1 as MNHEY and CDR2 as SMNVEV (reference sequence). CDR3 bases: TGTGCCAGCAGTTTAGAACGGGGGACCGGGGAGCTGTTTTTT. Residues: CASSLERGTGELFF.

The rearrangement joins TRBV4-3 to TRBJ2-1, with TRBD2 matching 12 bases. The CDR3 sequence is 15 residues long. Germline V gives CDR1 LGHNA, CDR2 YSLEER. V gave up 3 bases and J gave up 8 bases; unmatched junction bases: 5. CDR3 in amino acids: CASSQQTSGRHEQFF. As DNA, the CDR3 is TGCGCCAGCAGCCAGCAGACTAGCGGGAGACATGAGCAGTTCTTC.

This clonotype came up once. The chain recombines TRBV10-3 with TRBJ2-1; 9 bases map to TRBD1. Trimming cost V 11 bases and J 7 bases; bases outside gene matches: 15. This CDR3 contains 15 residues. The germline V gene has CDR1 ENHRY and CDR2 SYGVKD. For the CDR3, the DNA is TGTGCCGCCTCTTTTGGGACAGGGTCCTGGAATGAGCAGTTCTTC. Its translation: CAASFGTGSWNEQFF.

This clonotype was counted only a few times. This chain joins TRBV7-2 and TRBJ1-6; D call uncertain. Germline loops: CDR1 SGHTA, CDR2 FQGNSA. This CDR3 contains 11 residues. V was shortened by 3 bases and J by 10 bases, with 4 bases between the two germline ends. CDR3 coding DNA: TGTGCCAGCAGCTTCAGGTCACCCCTCCACTTT. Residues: CASSFRSPLHF.

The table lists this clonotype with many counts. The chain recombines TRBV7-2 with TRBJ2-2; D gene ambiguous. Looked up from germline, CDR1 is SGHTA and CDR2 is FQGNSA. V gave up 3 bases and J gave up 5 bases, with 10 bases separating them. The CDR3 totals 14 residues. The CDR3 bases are TGTGCCAGCAGCTTGGGCGCTGGAACCGGGGAGCTGTTTTTT. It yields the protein CASSLGAGTGELFF.

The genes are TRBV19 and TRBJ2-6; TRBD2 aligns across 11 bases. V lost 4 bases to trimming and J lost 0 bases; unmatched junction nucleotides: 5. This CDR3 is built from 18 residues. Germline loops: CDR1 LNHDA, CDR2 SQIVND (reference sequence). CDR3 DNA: TGTGCCAGTAGTAAGACTAGCGGGATCCCCTCTGGGGCCAACGTCCTGACTTTC. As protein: CASSKTSGIPSGANVLTF.

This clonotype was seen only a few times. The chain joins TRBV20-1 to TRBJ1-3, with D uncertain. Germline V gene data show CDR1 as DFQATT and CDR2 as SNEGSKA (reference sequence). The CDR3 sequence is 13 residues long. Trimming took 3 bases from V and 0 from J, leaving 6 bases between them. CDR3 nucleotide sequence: TGCAGTGCTAGGGTGACCTCTGGAAACACCATATATTTT. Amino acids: CSARVTSGNTIYF.

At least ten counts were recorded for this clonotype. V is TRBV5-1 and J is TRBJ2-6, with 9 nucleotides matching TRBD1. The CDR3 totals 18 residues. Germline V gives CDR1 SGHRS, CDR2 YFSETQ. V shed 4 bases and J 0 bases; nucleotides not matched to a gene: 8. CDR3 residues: CASSPRTGALSGANVLTF. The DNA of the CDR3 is TGCGCCAGCAGCCCCCGGACAGGGGCACTCTCTGGGGCCAACGTCCTGACTTTC.